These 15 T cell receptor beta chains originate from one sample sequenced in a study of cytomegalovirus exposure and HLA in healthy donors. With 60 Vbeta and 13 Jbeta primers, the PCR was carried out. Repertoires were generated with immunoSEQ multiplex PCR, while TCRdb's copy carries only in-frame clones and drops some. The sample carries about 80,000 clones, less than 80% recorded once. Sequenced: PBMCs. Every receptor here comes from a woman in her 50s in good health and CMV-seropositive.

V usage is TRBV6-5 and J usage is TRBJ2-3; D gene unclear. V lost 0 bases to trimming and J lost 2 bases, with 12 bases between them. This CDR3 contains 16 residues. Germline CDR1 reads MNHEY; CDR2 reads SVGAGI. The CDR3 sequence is CASSYSGQQTTDTQYF. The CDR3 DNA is TGTGCCAGCAGTTACTCTGGGCAGCAGACCACAGATACGCAGTATTTT.

CDR3 nucleotide sequence: TGCGCCAGCACCGACAGGGGATATGGCTACACCTTC. It specifies CASTDRGYGYTF. The rearrangement uses TRBV5-1 and TRBJ1-2; 8 bases are a match to TRBD1. CDR1 is SGHRS, CDR2 YFSETQ, per germline. After removal of 6 bases from V and 5 bases from J, the junction contained 3 bases not matched to a gene. The CDR3 contains 12 residues.

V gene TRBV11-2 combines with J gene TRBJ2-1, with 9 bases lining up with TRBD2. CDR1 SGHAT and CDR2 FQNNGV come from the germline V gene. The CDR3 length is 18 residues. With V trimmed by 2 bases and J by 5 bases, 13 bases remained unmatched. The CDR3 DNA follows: TGTGCCAGCAGCTTAAGTTCCCCCAGCGGGGGGACACACAATGAGCAGTTCTTC. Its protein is CASSLSSPSGGTHNEQFF.

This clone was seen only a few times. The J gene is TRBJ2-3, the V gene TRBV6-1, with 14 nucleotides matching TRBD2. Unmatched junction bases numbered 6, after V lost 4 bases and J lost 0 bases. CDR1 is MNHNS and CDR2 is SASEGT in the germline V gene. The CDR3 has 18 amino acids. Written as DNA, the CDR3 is TGTGCCAGCAGTGGGGGACTAGCGGGGGAGTCTAGCACAGATACGCAGTATTTT. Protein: CASSGGLAGESSTDTQYF.

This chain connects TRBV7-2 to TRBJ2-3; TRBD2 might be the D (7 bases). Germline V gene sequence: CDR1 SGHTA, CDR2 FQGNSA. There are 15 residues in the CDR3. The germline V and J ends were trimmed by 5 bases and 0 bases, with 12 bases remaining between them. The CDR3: CASSKGGGSTDTQYF. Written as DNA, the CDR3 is TGTGCCAGCAGCAAAGGGGGGGGGAGCACAGATACGCAGTATTTT.

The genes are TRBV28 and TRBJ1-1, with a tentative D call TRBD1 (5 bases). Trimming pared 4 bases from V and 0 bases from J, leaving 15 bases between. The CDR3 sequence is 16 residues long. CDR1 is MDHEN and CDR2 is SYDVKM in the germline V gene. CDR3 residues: CASSWGSDDMNTEAFF. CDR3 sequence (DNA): TGTGCCAGCAGTTGGGGCTCAGATGACATGAACACTGAAGCTTTCTTT.

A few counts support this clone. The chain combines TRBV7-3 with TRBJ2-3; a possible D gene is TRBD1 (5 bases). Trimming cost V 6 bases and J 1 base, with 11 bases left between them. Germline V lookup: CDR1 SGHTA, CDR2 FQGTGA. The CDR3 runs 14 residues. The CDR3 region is CASRPGQGTDTQYF. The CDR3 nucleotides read TGTGCCAGCAGACCAGGGCAGGGCACAGATACGCAGTATTTT.

CDR3 bases: TGTGCCTGGAGTGTGGTACTAGCGGGGTGGTCTTCCACAGATACGCAGTATTTT. It codes for CAWSVVLAGWSSTDTQYF. The chain joins TRBV30 to TRBJ2-3; TRBD2 matches 10 bases. This CDR3 spans 18 amino acids. V trimming: 0 bases; J trimming: 2 bases; junction bases outside the gene matches: 11. Germline CDR1 GTSNPN, CDR2 SVGIG (reference sequence).

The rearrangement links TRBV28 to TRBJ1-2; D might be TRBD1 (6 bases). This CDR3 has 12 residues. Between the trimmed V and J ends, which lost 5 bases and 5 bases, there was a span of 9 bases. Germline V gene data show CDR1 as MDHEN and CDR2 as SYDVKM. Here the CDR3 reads CASSTGKYGYTF. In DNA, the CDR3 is TGTGCCAGCAGTACAGGGAAATATGGCTACACCTTC.

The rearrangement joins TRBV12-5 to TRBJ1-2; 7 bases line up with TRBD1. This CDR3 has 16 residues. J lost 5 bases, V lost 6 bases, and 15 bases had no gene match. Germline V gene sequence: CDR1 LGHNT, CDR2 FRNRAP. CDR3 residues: CASGKTKTGEIYGYTF. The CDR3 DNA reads TGTGCTAGTGGGAAAACGAAAACAGGGGAAATTTATGGCTACACCTTC.

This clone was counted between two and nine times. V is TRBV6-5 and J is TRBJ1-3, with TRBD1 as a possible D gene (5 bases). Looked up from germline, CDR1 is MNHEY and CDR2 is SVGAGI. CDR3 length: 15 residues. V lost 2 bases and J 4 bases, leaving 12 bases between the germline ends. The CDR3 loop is CASSYTGGIGNTIYF. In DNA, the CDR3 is TGTGCCAGCAGTTACACCGGGGGGATAGGAAACACCATATATTTT.

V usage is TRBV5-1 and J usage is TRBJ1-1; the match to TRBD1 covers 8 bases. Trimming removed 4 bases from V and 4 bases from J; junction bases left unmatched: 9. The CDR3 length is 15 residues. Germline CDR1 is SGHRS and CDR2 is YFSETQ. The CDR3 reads CASSPYPDRATEAFF. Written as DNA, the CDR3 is TGCGCCAGCAGCCCCTATCCGGACAGGGCCACTGAAGCTTTCTTT.

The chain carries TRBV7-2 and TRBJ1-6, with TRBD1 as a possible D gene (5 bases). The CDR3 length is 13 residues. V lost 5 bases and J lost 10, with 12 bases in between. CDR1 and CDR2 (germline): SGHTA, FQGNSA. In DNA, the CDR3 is TGTGCCAGCAGCCCTGACAGCAGCTCACCCCTCCACTTT. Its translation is CASSPDSSSPLHF.

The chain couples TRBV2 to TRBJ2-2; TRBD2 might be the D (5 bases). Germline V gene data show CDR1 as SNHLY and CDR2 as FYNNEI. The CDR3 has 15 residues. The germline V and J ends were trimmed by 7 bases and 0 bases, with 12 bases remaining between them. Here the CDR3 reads CASNPGTANTGELFF. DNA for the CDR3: TGTGCCAGCAACCCGGGAACGGCGAACACCGGGGAGCTGTTTTTT.

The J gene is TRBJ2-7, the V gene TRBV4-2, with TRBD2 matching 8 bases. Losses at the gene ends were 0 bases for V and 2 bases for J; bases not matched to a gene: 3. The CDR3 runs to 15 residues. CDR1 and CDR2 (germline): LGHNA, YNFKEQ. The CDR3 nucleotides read TGTGCCAGCAGCCAAGAAAGGGGACTAGCCTACGAGCAGTACGTC. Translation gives CASSQERGLAYEQYV.